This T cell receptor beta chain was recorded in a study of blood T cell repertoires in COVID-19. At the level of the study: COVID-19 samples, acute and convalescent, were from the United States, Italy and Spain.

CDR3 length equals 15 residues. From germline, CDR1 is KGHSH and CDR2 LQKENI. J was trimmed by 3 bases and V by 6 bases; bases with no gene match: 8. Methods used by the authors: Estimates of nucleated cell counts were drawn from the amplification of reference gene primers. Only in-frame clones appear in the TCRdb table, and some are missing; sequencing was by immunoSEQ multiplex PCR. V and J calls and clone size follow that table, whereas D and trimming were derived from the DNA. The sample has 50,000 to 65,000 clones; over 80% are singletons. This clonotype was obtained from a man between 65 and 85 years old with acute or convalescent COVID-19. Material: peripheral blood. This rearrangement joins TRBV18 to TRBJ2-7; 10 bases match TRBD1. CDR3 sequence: CASSQAGTGVYEQYF. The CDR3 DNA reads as TGTGCCAGCTCCCAAGCCGGGACAGGGGTCTACGAGCAGTACTTC. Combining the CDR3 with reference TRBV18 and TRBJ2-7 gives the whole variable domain NAGVMQNPRHLVRRRGQEARLRCSPMKGHSHVYWYRQLPEEGLKFMVYLQKENIIDESGMPKERFSAEFPKEGPSILRIQQVVRGDSAAYFCASSQAGTGVYEQYFGPGTRLTVT.